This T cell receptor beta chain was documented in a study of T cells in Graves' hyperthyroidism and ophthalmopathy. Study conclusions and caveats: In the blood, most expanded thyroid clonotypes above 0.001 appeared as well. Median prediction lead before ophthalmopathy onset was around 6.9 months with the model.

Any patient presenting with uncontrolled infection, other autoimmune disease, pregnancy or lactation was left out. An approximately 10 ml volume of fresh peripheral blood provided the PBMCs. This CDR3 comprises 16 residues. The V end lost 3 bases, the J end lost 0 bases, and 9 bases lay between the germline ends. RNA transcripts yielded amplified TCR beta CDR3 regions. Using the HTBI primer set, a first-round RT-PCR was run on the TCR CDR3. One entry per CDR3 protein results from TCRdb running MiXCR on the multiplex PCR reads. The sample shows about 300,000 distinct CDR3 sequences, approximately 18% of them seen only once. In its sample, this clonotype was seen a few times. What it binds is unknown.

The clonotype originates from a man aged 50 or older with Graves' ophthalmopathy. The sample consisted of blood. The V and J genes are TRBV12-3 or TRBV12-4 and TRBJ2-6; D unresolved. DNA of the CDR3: TGTGCCAGCAGTTTTCCAGCAGGCTCTGGGGCCAACGTCCTGACTTTC. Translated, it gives CASSFPAGSGANVLTF.